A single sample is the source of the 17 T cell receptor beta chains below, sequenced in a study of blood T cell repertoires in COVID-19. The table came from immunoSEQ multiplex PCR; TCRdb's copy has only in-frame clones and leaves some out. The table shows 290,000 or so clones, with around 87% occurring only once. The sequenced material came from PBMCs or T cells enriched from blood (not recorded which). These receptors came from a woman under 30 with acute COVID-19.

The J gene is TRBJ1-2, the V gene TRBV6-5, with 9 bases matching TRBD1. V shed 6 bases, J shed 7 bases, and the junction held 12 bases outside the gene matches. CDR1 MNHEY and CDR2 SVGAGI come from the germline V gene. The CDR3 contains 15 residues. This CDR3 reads CASRSLGTGKGGYTF. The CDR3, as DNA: TGTGCCAGCAGGAGCTTGGGGACAGGGAAAGGTGGCTACACCTTC.

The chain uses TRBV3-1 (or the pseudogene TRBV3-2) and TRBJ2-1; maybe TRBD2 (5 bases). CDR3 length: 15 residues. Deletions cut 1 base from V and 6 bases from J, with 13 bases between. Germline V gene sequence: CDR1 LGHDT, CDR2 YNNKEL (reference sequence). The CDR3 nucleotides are TGTGCCAGCAGCCAAGGACTACCTTCGGTCAATGAGCAGTTCTTC. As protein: CASSQGLPSVNEQFF.

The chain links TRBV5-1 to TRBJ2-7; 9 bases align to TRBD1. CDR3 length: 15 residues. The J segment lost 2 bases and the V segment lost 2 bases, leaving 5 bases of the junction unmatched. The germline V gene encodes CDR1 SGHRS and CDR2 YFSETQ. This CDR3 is CASSFSGQGTYEQYF. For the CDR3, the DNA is TGCGCCAGCAGCTTTTCCGGACAGGGGACCTACGAGCAGTACTTC.

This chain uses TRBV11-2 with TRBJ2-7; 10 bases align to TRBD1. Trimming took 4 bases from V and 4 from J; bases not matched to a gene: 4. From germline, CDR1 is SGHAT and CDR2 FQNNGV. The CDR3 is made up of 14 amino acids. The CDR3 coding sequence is TGTGCCAGCAGCTCCCGGGACAGGGGTTACGAGCAGTACTTC. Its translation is CASSSRDRGYEQYF.

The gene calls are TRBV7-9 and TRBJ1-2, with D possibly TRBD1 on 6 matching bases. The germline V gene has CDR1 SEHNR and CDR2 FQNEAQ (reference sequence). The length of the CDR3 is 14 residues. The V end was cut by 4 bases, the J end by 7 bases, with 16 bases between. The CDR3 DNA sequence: TGTGCCAGCAGCTCTATAACAGGGAATCGTGGCTACACCTTC. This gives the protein CASSSITGNRGYTF.

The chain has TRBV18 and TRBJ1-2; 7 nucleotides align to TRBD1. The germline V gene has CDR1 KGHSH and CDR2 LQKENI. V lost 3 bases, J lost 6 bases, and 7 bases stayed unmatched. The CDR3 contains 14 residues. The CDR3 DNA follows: TGTGCCAGCTCACCCCCGGGACAGCTCAATGGCTACACCTTC. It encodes CASSPPGQLNGYTF.

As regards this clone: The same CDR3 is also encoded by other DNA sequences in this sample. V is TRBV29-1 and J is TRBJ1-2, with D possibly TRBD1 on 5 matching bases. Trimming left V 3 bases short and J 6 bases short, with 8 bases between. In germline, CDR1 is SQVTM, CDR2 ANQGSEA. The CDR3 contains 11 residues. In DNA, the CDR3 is TGCAGCGTTGAGGGGGGGGATGGCTACACCTTC. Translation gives CSVEGGDGYTF.

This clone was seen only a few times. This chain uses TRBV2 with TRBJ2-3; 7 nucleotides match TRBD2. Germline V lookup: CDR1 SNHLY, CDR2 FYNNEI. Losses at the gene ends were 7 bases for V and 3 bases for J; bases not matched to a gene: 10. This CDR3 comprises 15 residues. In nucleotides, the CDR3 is TGTGCCAGCAAGTATCTAACGGGAGGAACAGATACGCAGTATTTT. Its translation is CASKYLTGGTDTQYF.

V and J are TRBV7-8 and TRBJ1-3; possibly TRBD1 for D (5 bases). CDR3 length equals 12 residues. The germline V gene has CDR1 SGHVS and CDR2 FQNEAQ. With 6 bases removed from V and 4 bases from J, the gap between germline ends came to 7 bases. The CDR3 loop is CASSRQGNTIYF. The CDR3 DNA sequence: TGTGCCAGCAGTCGACAGGGAAACACCATATATTTT.

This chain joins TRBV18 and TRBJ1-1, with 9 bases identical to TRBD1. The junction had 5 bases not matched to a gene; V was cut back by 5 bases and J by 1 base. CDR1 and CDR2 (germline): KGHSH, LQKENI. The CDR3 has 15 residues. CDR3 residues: CASSATGGTNTEAFF. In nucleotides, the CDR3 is TGTGCCAGCTCAGCGACAGGGGGGACGAACACTGAAGCTTTCTTT.

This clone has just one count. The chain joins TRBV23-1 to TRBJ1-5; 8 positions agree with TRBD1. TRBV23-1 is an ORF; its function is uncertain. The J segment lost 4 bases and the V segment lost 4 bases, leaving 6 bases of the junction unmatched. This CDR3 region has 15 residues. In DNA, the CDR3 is TGCGCCAGCAGTCGCAGGGACAGGTTTAATCAGCCCCAGCATTTT. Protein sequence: CASSRRDRFNQPQHF.

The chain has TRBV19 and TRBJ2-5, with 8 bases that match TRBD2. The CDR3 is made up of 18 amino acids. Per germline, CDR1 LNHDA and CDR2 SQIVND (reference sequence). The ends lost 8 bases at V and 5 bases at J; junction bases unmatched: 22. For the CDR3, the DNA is TGTGCCAGTTCGTATTTCAGCGGGGGTCAAGAGCGGAGGGAGACCCAGTACTTC. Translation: CASSYFSGGQERRETQYF.

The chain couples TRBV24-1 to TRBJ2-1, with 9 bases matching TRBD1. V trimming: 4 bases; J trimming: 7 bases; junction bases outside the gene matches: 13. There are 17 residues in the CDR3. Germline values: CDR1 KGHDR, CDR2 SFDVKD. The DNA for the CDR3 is TGTGCCACCAGTGAAAGTCTACAGGGGGCGTTAGGGAATGAGCAGTTCTTC. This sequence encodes CATSESLQGALGNEQFF.

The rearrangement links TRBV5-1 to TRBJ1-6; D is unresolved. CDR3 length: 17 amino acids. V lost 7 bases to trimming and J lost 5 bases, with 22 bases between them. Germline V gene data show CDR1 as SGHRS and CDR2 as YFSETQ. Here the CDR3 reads CASRSGDLGLDNSPLHF. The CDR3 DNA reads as TGCGCCAGCCGGTCGGGAGACCTAGGTTTAGATAATTCACCCCTCCACTTT.

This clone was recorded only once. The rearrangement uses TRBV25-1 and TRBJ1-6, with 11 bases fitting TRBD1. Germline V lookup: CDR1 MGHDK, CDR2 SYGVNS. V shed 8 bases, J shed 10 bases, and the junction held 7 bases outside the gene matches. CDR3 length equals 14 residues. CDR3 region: CASSEGTGGSPLHF. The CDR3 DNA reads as TGTGCCAGCTCCGAAGGGACAGGGGGATCACCCCTCCACTTT.

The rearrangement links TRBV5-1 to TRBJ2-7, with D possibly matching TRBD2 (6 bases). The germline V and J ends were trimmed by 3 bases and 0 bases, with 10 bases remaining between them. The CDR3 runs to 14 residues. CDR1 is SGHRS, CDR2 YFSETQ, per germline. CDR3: CASSSYGSSYEQYF. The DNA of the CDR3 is TGCGCCAGCAGCTCTTACGGGAGCTCCTACGAGCAGTACTTC.

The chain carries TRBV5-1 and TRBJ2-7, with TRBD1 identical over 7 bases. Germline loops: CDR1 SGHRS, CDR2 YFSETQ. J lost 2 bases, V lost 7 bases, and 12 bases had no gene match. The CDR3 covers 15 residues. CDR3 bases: TGCGCCAGCGGCCCCGGGACAGCCCTTCCCTACGAGCAGTACTTC. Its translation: CASGPGTALPYEQYF.